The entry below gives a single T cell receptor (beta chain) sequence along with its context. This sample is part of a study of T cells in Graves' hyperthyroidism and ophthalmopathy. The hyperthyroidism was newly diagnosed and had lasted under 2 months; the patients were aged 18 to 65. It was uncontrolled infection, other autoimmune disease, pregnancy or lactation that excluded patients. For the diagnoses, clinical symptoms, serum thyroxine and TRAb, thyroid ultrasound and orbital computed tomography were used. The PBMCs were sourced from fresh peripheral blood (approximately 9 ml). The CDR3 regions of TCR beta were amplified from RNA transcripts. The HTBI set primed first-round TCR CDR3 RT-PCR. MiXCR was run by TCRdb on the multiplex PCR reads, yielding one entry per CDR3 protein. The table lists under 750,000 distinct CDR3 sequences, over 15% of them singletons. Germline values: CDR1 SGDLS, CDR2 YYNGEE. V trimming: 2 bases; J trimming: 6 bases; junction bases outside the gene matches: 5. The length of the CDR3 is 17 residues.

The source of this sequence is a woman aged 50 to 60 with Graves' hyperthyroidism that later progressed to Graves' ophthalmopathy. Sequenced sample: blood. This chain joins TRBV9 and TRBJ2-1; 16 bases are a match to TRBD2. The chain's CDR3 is CASSVTGTSGGVNEQFF. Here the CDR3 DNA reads TGTGCCAGCAGCGTTACCGGGACTAGCGGGGGGGTCAATGAGCAGTTCTTC.